This TCR beta chain was profiled in a study of vaccination and CD4 T cells after COVID-19. The treatment was: roughly ten-day PBMC culture with coronavirus spike peptide pools or control peptides (ViraFEST assay). PCR tests turned positive between March and December 2020, before US Alpha, Beta and Delta variants. With the Oncomine TCR Beta short-read assay, DNA from cultured CD4+ T cells was sequenced. Via MiXCR, TCRdb re-called the PCR reads, giving one row per CDR3 protein. The sample holds 14,000 to 15,000 distinct CDR3 sequences; around half are singletons and the top ten take about 4.2%. Comments on this clonotype: Its specificity is unknown.

The V end was cut by 6 bases, the J end by 4 bases, with 12 bases between. From germline, CDR1 is SNHLY and CDR2 FYNNEI. The CDR3 totals 13 residues. Sequencing was performed on CD4+ T cells from blood, cultured in vitro, taken before SARS-CoV-2 vaccination. The chain uses TRBV2 and TRBJ1-2; D remains unclear. This clonotype originated in a human donor who had recovered from COVID-19. CDR3 nucleotides: TGTGCCAGCAGGGAACGGCCTCCCTATGGCTACACCTTC. This codes for CASRERPPYGYTF.